The 19 T cell receptor beta chains below come from one sample, sequenced in a study of cytomegalovirus exposure and HLA in healthy donors. The PCR was carried out with 60 Vbeta primers and 13 Jbeta primers. Assay used: immunoSEQ multiplex PCR; TCRdb lists only in-frame clones, some missing. Reported are about 170,000 clones; the ten largest clones contain around 1.4%. The source material was PBMCs. All receptors derive from a woman aged 60-75 years in good health and CMV-seronegative.

This chain links TRBV6-5 with TRBJ1-1, with 7 bases identical to TRBD1. The CDR3 is 14 residues long. Germline assignment: CDR1 MNHEY and CDR2 SVGAGI. J was trimmed by 6 bases and V by 5 bases; bases with no gene match: 9. CDR3 bases: TGTGCCAGCAGTCTCCCGGGACAGAGGGCTGAAGCTTTCTTT. Its translation is CASSLPGQRAEAFF.

The chain recombines TRBV18 with TRBJ2-1; D might be TRBD1 (6 bases). Looked up from germline, CDR1 is KGHSH and CDR2 is LQKENI. Trimming took off 6 bases at V and 4 bases at J, with 10 bases between the two ends. The CDR3 contains 13 residues. CDR3 nucleotides: TGTGCCAGCTCCCTTGGACAGTACAATGAGCAGTTCTTC. Protein product: CASSLGQYNEQFF.

J is TRBJ1-3 and V is TRBV5-6; a weak D match, TRBD1 (5 bases). This CDR3 spans 15 amino acids. Germline-derived CDR1 and CDR2 are SGHDT and YYEEEE. V shed 0 bases and J shed 2 bases, with 9 bases lying between them. The CDR3 is CASSLAGGTGNTIYF. CDR3 DNA: TGTGCCAGCAGCTTGGCGGGGGGAACTGGAAACACCATATATTTT.

The V gene is TRBV6-8, the J gene TRBJ2-4; 7 nucleotides agree with TRBD2. The CDR3 is made up of 17 amino acids. From germline, CDR1 is MNHGY and CDR2 SAAAGT. J lost 8 bases, V lost 5 bases, and 18 bases had no gene match. The CDR3 protein is CASSPILRGVPRDIQYF. The CDR3 nucleotides are TGTGCCAGCAGTCCGATACTTCGGGGGGTTCCCAGGGACATTCAGTACTTC.

The chain recombines TRBV9 with TRBJ2-5; 8 bases match TRBD1. CDR3 length: 16 residues. The V segment lost 0 bases and the J segment 5 bases; nucleotides outside the gene matches: 9. CDR1 and CDR2 (germline): SGDLS, YYNGEE. This CDR3 reads CASSVATGQGLETQYF. The CDR3 region has the DNA TGTGCCAGCAGCGTAGCTACAGGACAGGGTCTGGAGACCCAGTACTTC.

The gene calls are TRBV5-1 and TRBJ1-3; a possible D gene is TRBD1 (5 bases). V gave up 0 bases and J gave up 4 bases, with 11 bases separating them. Germline CDR1 reads SGHRS; CDR2 reads YFSETQ. CDR3 size: 15 residues. As DNA, the CDR3 is TGCGCCAGCAGCTTGGATCAGGGATCGGGAAACACCATATATTTT. Protein sequence: CASSLDQGSGNTIYF. The full variable domain, its missing parts supplied by reference TRBV5-1 and TRBJ1-3, is KAGVTQTPRYLIKTRGQQVTLSCSPISGHRSVSWYQQTPGQGLQFLFEYFSETQRNKGNFPGRFSGRQFSNSRSEMNVSTLELGDSALYLCASSLDQGSGNTIYFGEGSWLTVV.

CDR3 amino acids: CASSQVDRGREKLFF. The CDR3 DNA follows: TGTGCCAGCAGCCAAGTCGACAGGGGGCGAGAAAAACTGTTTTTT. V is TRBV14 and J is TRBJ1-4, with 10 bases identical to TRBD1. There are 15 residues in the CDR3. V gave up 1 base and J gave up 8 bases; unmatched junction bases: 4. Germline V lookup: CDR1 SGHDN, CDR2 FVKESK.

The chain is built from TRBV29-1 and TRBJ2-1; possibly TRBD2 for D (5 bases). This CDR3 comprises 14 residues. V dropped 1 base and J dropped 0 bases, with 7 bases sitting between them. Germline V gene data show CDR1 as SQVTM and CDR2 as ANQGSEA. The CDR3 reads CSVEVRASYNEQFF. The CDR3 coding sequence is TGCAGCGTTGAAGTGCGGGCCTCCTACAATGAGCAGTTCTTC.

This rearrangement joins TRBV10-3 to TRBJ1-2, with a weak D call TRBD1 (5 bases). This CDR3 has 17 amino acids. Trimming cost V 0 bases and J 4 bases, with 18 bases left between them. CDR1 ENHRY and CDR2 SYGVKD come from the germline V gene. This CDR3 reads CAISESPGRRGIYGYTF. The CDR3 coding sequence is TGTGCCATCAGTGAGTCCCCGGGACGGCGCGGGATCTATGGCTACACCTTC.

This rearrangement joins TRBV7-3 to TRBJ2-1, with 7 bases lining up with TRBD1. V gave up 5 bases and J gave up 2 bases; unmatched junction bases: 6. Germline loops: CDR1 SGHTA, CDR2 FQGTGA. The CDR3 is 15 residues long. The CDR3 here is CASSPRQGAYNEQFF. As DNA, the CDR3 is TGTGCCAGCAGCCCCCGACAGGGCGCCTACAATGAGCAGTTCTTC.

The chain is built from TRBV10-2 and TRBJ1-4; a possible D gene is TRBD1 (6 bases). CDR3 length: 13 amino acids. The V and J ends lost 10 bases and 6 bases respectively, with 15 bases between them. The germline gives CDR1 WSHSY, CDR2 SAAADI. Here the CDR3 reads CATTAPGDEKLFF. The CDR3 region has the DNA TGCGCCACCACGGCGCCAGGGGATGAAAAACTGTTTTTT.

The V and J genes are TRBV7-2 and TRBJ2-5; D gene unclear. The CDR3 is 12 residues long. CDR1 is SGHTA, CDR2 FQGNSA, per germline. The V gene lost 3 bases and the J gene lost 2 bases, with 4 bases spanning the gap. The CDR3 DNA follows: TGTGCCAGCAGCTTTTATCAAGAGACCCAGTACTTC. This codes for CASSFYQETQYF.

The chain employs TRBV5-1 and TRBJ2-3, with D tentatively TRBD1 (6 bases). The CDR3 spans 17 residues. The V end was cut by 2 bases, the J end by 1 base, with 17 bases between. Germline-derived CDR1 and CDR2 are SGHRS and YFSETQ. CDR3 sequence (DNA): TGCGCCAGCAGCTTCGGTCACGGGACATGGGGCACAGATACGCAGTATTTT. Translation: CASSFGHGTWGTDTQYF.

The chain recombines TRBV2 with TRBJ1-2; D perhaps matches TRBD1 (6 bases). The CDR3 totals 15 residues. In germline, CDR1 is SNHLY, CDR2 FYNNEI. Trimming took off 6 bases at V and 4 bases at J, with 18 bases between the two ends. This chain's CDR3 is CASSDPGAPSYGYTF. The CDR3 DNA is TGTGCCAGCAGCGACCCAGGGGCCCCCAGCTATGGCTACACCTTC.

For the CDR3, the DNA is TGTGCCAGCAGAGAATGGGGGGGGAGCTCCTACGAGCAGTACTTC. It codes for CASREWGGSSYEQYF. The chain joins TRBV6-1 to TRBJ2-7; 7 bases agree with TRBD2. Germline CDR1 and CDR2: MNHNS and SASEGT. V lost 6 bases to trimming and J lost 0 bases; unmatched junction nucleotides: 8. CDR3 length: 15 amino acids.

The chain combines TRBV7-3 with TRBJ2-1; maybe TRBD2 (5 bases). This CDR3 is 18 amino acids long. The V gene lost 1 base and the J gene lost 0 bases, with 16 bases spanning the gap. The V gene's germline CDR1 is SGHTA and CDR2 FQGTGA. Written as DNA, the CDR3 is TGTGCCAGCAGCTTAATCTCAACTAGTCGTAGCTCCTACAATGAGCAGTTCTTC. Protein: CASSLISTSRSSYNEQFF.

The V gene is TRBV2, the J gene TRBJ2-4; 13 bases map to TRBD2. CDR3 size: 16 residues. Trimming cost V 6 bases and J 2 bases; bases outside gene matches: 4. Germline V gene data show CDR1 as SNHLY and CDR2 as FYNNEI. DNA for the CDR3: TGTGCCAGCAGAGGACTAGCGGGAGTTTCCAAAAACATTCAGTACTTC. Translated: CASRGLAGVSKNIQYF.

The rearrangement joins TRBV18 to TRBJ1-1; no firm D call. This CDR3 contains 11 residues. CDR1 KGHSH and CDR2 LQKENI come from the germline V gene. V lost 4 bases, J lost 7 bases, and 7 bases lay in between. As DNA, the CDR3 is TGTGCCAGCTCACTCCAGATTGAAGCTTTCTTT. Translating it yields CASSLQIEAFF.

This sequence joins TRBV6-5 and TRBJ2-5, with D possibly TRBD1 on 6 matching bases. Germline loops: CDR1 MNHEY, CDR2 SVGAGI. Trimming took 8 bases from V and 2 from J, leaving 18 bases between them. The CDR3 totals 15 residues. CDR3 nucleotides: TGTGCCAGCGGATTGCAAACAGGGAGACAAGAGACCCAGTACTTC. This sequence encodes CASGLQTGRQETQYF.